This paragraph reports one T cell receptor (beta chain). This clone was detected only a few times. The specificity of this receptor is unknown. No base qualities exist here, and no much larger clone lies one base off it. This sample is part of a study of cytomegalovirus exposure and HLA in healthy donors (dated by TCRdb to the late 2010s). A note on the overall study: According to an earlier analysis of around 600 of the donors, roughly 180 million T cells yielded roughly 110 million unique TCR beta sequences and approximately 300 Gb of sequence data. An early release that covered around 590 HLA-typed donors contained around 300 gigabases of sequencing data and about 93 million unique TCR sequences. The genetic ancestry cluster associated with self-reported Caucasian donors included over 80% of the 350 to 500 genotyped donors. The study was designed to test whether signatures of past pathogen exposure could be identified by cataloging public T cell receptors. The study used immunosequencing to profile the T cell repertoires of around 600 subjects and linked those repertoires to cytomegalovirus serostatus. In addition to the first cohort of 666 subjects, a separate validation cohort of 120 different subjects was used. To predict cytomegalovirus infection status, the study brought together high-throughput TCR immunosequencing, statistical association of individual TCRs with disease status, and machine learning. A later analysis re-examined previously published TCR beta repertoires from 600 to 700 donors and added high-resolution HLA genotyping to investigate patterns of TCR occurrence. Rather than using new phenotypic data, the later analysis identified candidate immune exposures from TCR beta sequences and from how often those sequences occurred across donors. To decide whether each TCR beta V gene segment behaved as functional or pseudogenic, an earlier analysis of approximately 600 of the donors relied on high-throughput TCR beta sequencing. Alongside the repertoire data, information on donor age, sex, ethnicity and CMV serostatus was compiled. Genome-wide SNP genotypes for about 55% of the roughly 670 donors were used in a later genetic analysis, which treated that subset as a discovery cohort. Every repertoire in the discovery cohort had been generated on one and the same sequencing platform. Both class I and class II loci were covered by HLA typing, at four-digit resolution. The number of donors typed differed by locus, with roughly 620-630 for A, B, C, DRB1 and DQB1, roughly 520 for DQA1, some 570 for DPA1, and roughly 450 for DPB1. Roughly five DR-DQ haplotypes were handled as single units for association and clustering because linkage in the cohort was strong. Among some 400 genotyped donors of the cohort, an average of 235,054 unique TCR beta nucleotide sequences were sequenced per donor, about a sixth of them non-productive.

On the study overall, not on this receptor specifically: Because counts were too low, more than 15 rarely observed V segments, including chromosome 9 orphons, were excluded from the earlier analysis of 587 of the donors. A cluster of highly shared sequence variants was judged likely to represent a technical artifact of the sequencing pipeline. When HLA alleles, especially DR and DQ, strongly co-occurred, TCR associations were difficult to assign to individual alleles. This cohort had only TCR beta chains sequenced, and the lack of alpha or paired-chain data limited which features could be detected. Immune exposure information for the cohort was limited to CMV serostatus. Sequencing depth was assumed to be roughly uniform across donors in the presence/absence analyses, though that assumption may not hold. In the study, approximately 150 TCR beta chains were listed as associated with cytomegalovirus. The classifier was reported to diagnose cytomegalovirus status with high specificity and sensitivity in both the original cohort and the validation cohort. An association between a missense DCLRE1C variant and V-gene and J-gene trimming of TCR beta chains was found in a later genetic analysis and replicated in an independent cohort. Correlated functional status among segregating V segments might be attributable to linkage disequilibrium, but an unknown experimental factor could not be ruled out. In a later analysis, HLA-associated TCR beta chains were found to be more clonally expanded and to have lower generation probabilities than equally common non-associated chains. Several of the top co-occurrence clusters appeared to be linked to parvovirus B19, influenza, CMV and Epstein-Barr virus, according to a later analysis. Because HLA typing was unavailable for some donors at each locus, only the typed subset was used in association tests. At a false discovery rate of 0.05, a later analysis linked around 17,000 TCR beta sequences to specific HLA alleles. In an earlier analysis of 587 of the donors, most TCR beta V segments appeared in productive rearrangements about 87% or about 30% of the time, broadly matching IMGT annotations. It was suggested by the authors that the approach could potentially be generalized to other disease states and immunological phenotypes. Some IMGT-functional V segments, including TRBV6-2 and TRBV6-3, could not be distinguished by the 87-base-pair reads and were therefore excluded. Across donors, most TCR sequences were observed very rarely, whereas some public TCRs were present in many individuals. According to a later analysis, TCR association rates differed among HLA loci, with DRB1 alleles showing the most associated TCRs and HLA-C alleles showing the fewest. According to a later analysis, most CMV-associated TCR beta chains appeared to be HLA-restricted, and the HLA associations seemed to be driven largely by CMV exposure. A further reported finding was that TCR beta sequences accurately predicted the HLA-A and HLA-B alleles for most subjects in the first cohort. According to a later genetic analysis, donors in an Asian-associated ancestry cluster had fewer N-insertions in productive TCRs than the approximately 700-donor mean. In vitro tests confirmed that a few of the cytomegalovirus-associated TCR beta chains recognize cytomegalovirus antigens.

CDR3 length: 14 amino acids, cysteine to phenylalanine. The sequence is cut down to CDR3 DNA, 42 bases in frame from base 1. The junction carries 11 bases between V and J, which are trimmed by 1 base and 5 bases respectively. CDR1 is given as SNHLY and CDR2 as FYNNEI, both from the germline V gene. The library came from the immunoSEQ multiplex PCR assay. The multiplex PCR relied on a mix of 60 forward primers for TCR Vbeta segments and 13 reverse primers for TCR Jbeta segments. The CDR3 region of rearranged TCR beta genes was amplified from genomic DNA with a multiplex PCR assay. On the Illumina HiSeq System, the amplified TCR beta libraries were sequenced as 87-base-pair reads. The study's processing was this. Across the roughly 700 repertoires, a later analysis counted approximately 83 million unique TCR beta chains, around 11 million of which were shared by at least two donors. A nearest-neighbor algorithm error-corrected the raw reads and collapsed the reads into unique sequences, merging closely related sequences to remove PCR and sequencing errors. To assign V, D and J gene segments, CDR3 sequences were aligned to IMGT reference sequences. For a sequence to be retained, a match of at least six nucleotides to both a V gene segment and a J gene segment was required. Rearrangements were classified as productive when the CDR3 lacked stop codons and remained in frame with V and J, and all other rearrangements were classified as non-productive. Following IMGT convention, CDR3 was defined as the stretch from the second conserved V-encoded cysteine up to the conserved J-encoded phenylalanine. The earlier analysis of some 580 of the donors excluded any sequence lacking an unambiguous match to a single V gene segment. In an earlier analysis of some 590 of the donors, a V segment was called functional when productive rearrangements were above 56.7%, and segregating when the standard deviation between donors exceeded 5%. A statistical classification framework was built for diagnosing cytomegalovirus status from the catalog of TCR beta chain sequences. In a later analysis, V and J genes were assigned by comparing TCR nucleotide sequences against IMGT/GENE-DB human TR gene sequences. A later analysis assigned CDR3 sequences and most-parsimonious VDJ recombination scenarios with the TCRdist pipeline. In a later analysis, every TCR beta chain was defined by the combination of its CDR3 amino acid sequence and its V-gene family, and reads without a unique V-gene family were dropped. As a way to deal with suspected cross-contamination and a sequencing artifact, a later analysis dropped hundreds of nucleotide sequences that were highly shared and had low generation probability. For each public chain, a later analysis derived a clonal expansion index from normalized ranks of inferred template counts within each repertoire. In a later analysis, generation probabilities were computed using a VDJ recombination model fitted to out-of-frame rearrangements, and the results were checked against IGoR. In a later analysis, TCR-TCR, TCR-HLA and TCR-CMV co-occurrence was scored with hypergeometric tests, and a repertoire-size bias correction was applied to TCR pairs. A later analysis estimated false discovery rates by permuting HLA or CMV assignments 20 times. In a later analysis, co-occurring TCRs were grouped with DBSCAN, and TCRdist sequence similarity was added when clustering was performed within HLA-allele-positive subsets. Repertoires with fewer than 30,000 or more than 120,000 public chains were left out of co-occurrence clustering, as were a handful of repertoires with anomalous nucleotide sharing. TCRdb provides this immuneACCESS table in a form limited to in-frame rearrangements. Some clones are lacking; in checked studies, under half of them reflect an unresolved V gene, and why the rest are absent is not known. V, J and clone size are those of that table, while D and trimming were read from the DNA. Within this sample are some 95,000 clones, with 67% of them counted one time only. The ten largest clones capture approximately 2.1% of the sample.

The cohort comprised around 690 healthy bone marrow donors. Cohort members were all nominally healthy when sampled, although unrecorded immune exposures were likely present. The donor was CMV seronegative and was included in the group of 352 seronegative cohort members. A peripheral blood sample was collected from each donor, and TCR beta sequencing was performed on peripheral blood mononuclear cells. The Qiagen DNeasy Blood Extraction Kit was used to extract genomic DNA from the blood cell samples. The clonotype was recovered from a man in his thirties or forties in good health and CMV-seronegative. Material for sequencing was PBMCs. The chain is assembled from TRBV2 and TRBJ1-2; the best D guess is TRBD1, with 6 bases matching. The nucleotide sequence is given as TGTGCCAGCAGTGAAGGTGGGGGCTGGTATGGCTACACCTTC. The translation is CASSEGGGWYGYTF.